This T cell receptor (beta chain) was sequenced in a study of cytomegalovirus exposure and HLA in healthy donors. With regard to this clone: Its antigen is as yet unknown.

The PCR used 60 Vbeta and 13 Jbeta primers. TCRdb keeps only in-frame clones here, not all; method: immunoSEQ multiplex PCR. The profile shows 100,000 to 120,000 clones, roughly four fifths of them singletons. With 4 bases removed from V and 1 base from J, the gap between germline ends came to 13 bases. CDR1 is MGHRA, CDR2 YSYEKL, per germline. The CDR3 is 16 amino acids. General study findings and limits: For TCR beta chains, V- and J-gene trimming was later linked to a missense DCLRE1C variant. The number of N-insertions in an Asian-associated ancestry cluster was reportedly below the approximately 700-donor mean in a later analysis. A later analysis found most CMV-associated TCR beta chains apparently HLA-restricted.

The sequence came from a woman in her 30s in good health and CMV-seronegative. This chain connects TRBV4-1 to TRBJ2-2; possibly TRBD2 for D (6 bases). The sequencing input was PBMCs. The CDR3 DNA reads TGCGCCAGCAGCCTCGGACGGAGGGTGAACACCGGGGAGCTGTTTTTT. This gives the protein CASSLGRRVNTGELFF.